A single sample is the source of the 25 T cell receptor beta chains below, sequenced in a study of blood T cell repertoires in COVID-19. The data were produced by immunoSEQ multiplex PCR, yet TCRdb's version contains in-frame clones alone and is incomplete. The table has roughly 120,000 clones, about 80% seen once; the top ten hold approximately 16%. The sequencing input was peripheral blood. All receptors derive from a woman of 80 years or more with active or convalescent COVID-19.

The J gene is TRBJ1-1, the V gene TRBV24-1; TRBD1 might be the D (5 bases). CDR1 and CDR2 (germline): KGHDR, SFDVKD. The CDR3 extends over 13 amino acids. Trimming took 7 bases from V and 4 from J, leaving 12 bases between them. CDR3: CATSSGYSTEAFF. Here the CDR3 DNA reads TGTGCCACCAGCTCAGGGTACAGCACTGAAGCTTTCTTT.

This clone occurred a few times. The V and J genes are TRBV19 and TRBJ1-2; D is ambiguous. Germline V lookup: CDR1 LNHDA, CDR2 SQIVND (reference sequence). The CDR3 runs 13 residues. Deletions cut 5 bases from V and 4 bases from J, with 11 bases between. CDR3 protein: CASSFTERYGYTF. For the CDR3, the DNA is TGTGCCAGTAGTTTCACGGAGCGCTATGGCTACACCTTC.

The CDR3, as DNA: TGCACCAGCAGCCCCCCGGGAGGGAATATTAATCTATACGAGCAGTACTTC. It translates to CTSSPPGGNINLYEQYF. The V gene is TRBV1, the J gene TRBJ2-7; the D call TRBD2 from the table was never checked on the DNA. TRBV1 is marked as a pseudogene. CDR3 length: 17 amino acids.

This sequence joins TRBV28 and TRBJ1-1, with 9 nucleotides matching TRBD1. Looked up from germline, CDR1 is MDHEN and CDR2 is SYDVKM. J lost 2 bases, V lost 6 bases, and 10 bases had no gene match. There are 16 residues in the CDR3. The chain's CDR3 is CASRSQGAERNTEAFF. CDR3 nucleotides: TGTGCCAGCAGGTCACAGGGGGCTGAAAGAAACACTGAAGCTTTCTTT.

The chain employs TRBV4-2 and TRBJ2-3; 7 positions match TRBD1. Trimming took 3 bases from V and 0 from J; bases not matched to a gene: 3. CDR1 is LGHNA, CDR2 YNFKEQ, per germline. The CDR3 length is 15 residues. CDR3 amino acids: CASSHRDRSTDTQYF. CDR3 coding DNA: TGTGCCAGCAGCCACCGGGACAGAAGCACAGATACGCAGTATTTT.

The rearrangement joins TRBV27 to TRBJ2-7, with TRBD1 matching over 9 bases. The CDR3 has 15 amino acids. Germline values: CDR1 MNHEY, CDR2 SMNVEV (reference sequence). The trim removed 5 bases at V and 5 bases at J, leaving 10 bases unmatched. The CDR3 bases are TGTGCCAGCAGTCCCAAAGGACAGGGGAGGAACGAGCAGTACTTC. Translating it yields CASSPKGQGRNEQYF.

The chain carries TRBV7-9 and TRBJ2-3; possible D gene TRBD2, 6 bases. The CDR3 contains 16 residues. Germline CDR1 reads SEHNR; CDR2 reads FQNEAQ (reference sequence). V lost 7 bases, J lost 0 bases, and 17 bases lay in between. The DNA for the CDR3 is TGTGCCAGCAACAAAGGATGGGAGGCCAGCACAGATACGCAGTATTTT. Amino acid sequence: CASNKGWEASTDTQYF.

The J gene is TRBJ2-1, the V gene TRBV4-2, with D perhaps TRBD2 (7 bases). V was clipped by 3 bases and J by 1 base, with 19 bases between them. Germline V gene sequence: CDR1 LGHNA, CDR2 YNFKEQ. The CDR3 has 18 residues. The CDR3 DNA follows: TGTGCCAGCAGCCATCCCAGGGGAGGGGGGGTGTCCTACAATGAGCAGTTCTTC. The encoded protein is CASSHPRGGGVSYNEQFF.

The chain uses TRBV10-1 and TRBJ1-2, with 9 nucleotides matching TRBD1. V was clipped by 1 base and J by 5 bases; unmatched bases: 8. The CDR3 length is 16 residues. In germline, CDR1 is WNHNN, CDR2 SYGVQD (reference sequence). CDR3 sequence: CASSEYLQGAKYGYTF. The CDR3 region has the DNA TGCGCCAGCAGTGAGTACCTACAGGGGGCGAAATATGGCTACACCTTC.

This chain links TRBV7-9 with TRBJ2-2; 7 nucleotides agree with TRBD1. The CDR3 is made up of 15 amino acids. J was trimmed by 0 bases and V by 5 bases; bases with no gene match: 3. CDR1 and CDR2 from the germline V gene are SEHNR and FQNEAQ (reference sequence). CDR3 sequence: CASSLGQPNTGELFF. The CDR3 bases are TGTGCCAGCAGCCTGGGACAGCCGAACACCGGGGAGCTGTTTTTT.

This chain uses TRBV3-1 (or the pseudogene TRBV3-2) with TRBJ1-1, with TRBD1 identical over 7 bases. Germline lookup yields CDR1 LGHDT and CDR2 YNNKEL (reference sequence). After removal of 3 bases from V and 0 bases from J, the junction contained 7 bases not matched to a gene. The CDR3 length is 16 residues. The CDR3, as DNA: TGTGCCAGCAGCCATCCCTCAGGGGGACTGAACACTGAAGCTTTCTTT. Translating it yields CASSHPSGGLNTEAFF.

The V call is TRBV10-3, the J call TRBJ1-1; 9 bases align to TRBD1. Unmatched junction bases numbered 9, after V lost 6 bases and J lost 7 bases. Germline CDR1 and CDR2: ENHRY and SYGVKD. The CDR3 runs 14 residues. The CDR3: CAIRSDRGRGEAFF. Here the CDR3 DNA reads TGTGCCATCAGATCGGACAGGGGCAGGGGTGAAGCTTTCTTT.

The chain combines TRBV7-2 with TRBJ2-7; 8 bases match TRBD1. J gave up 5 bases and V 5 bases, and 17 bases lay outside the gene matches. CDR1 is SGHTA and CDR2 is FQGNSA in the germline V gene. The CDR3 sequence is 17 residues long. This CDR3 reads CASSPPGRGRRLDEQYF. As DNA, the CDR3 is TGTGCCAGCAGCCCCCCAGGCAGGGGGCGCAGGTTGGACGAGCAGTACTTC.

This chain uses TRBV6-5 with TRBJ1-2, with D unresolved. The CDR3 is 14 amino acids. V was trimmed by 0 bases and J by 4 bases, leaving 9 bases between them. Germline CDR1 reads MNHEY; CDR2 reads SVGAGI. DNA of the CDR3: TGTGCCAGCAGTTACTCGGGCACCCTCTATGGCTACACCTTC. Translating gives CASSYSGTLYGYTF.

CDR3 DNA: TGTGCCAGCAGCCCGGGGACAGGGCCCTACGAGCAGTACTTC. Residues: CASSPGTGPYEQYF. The chain uses TRBV5-5 and TRBJ2-7; 9 bases fit TRBD1. The CDR3 is made up of 14 amino acids. Germline V gene lookup returns CDR1 SGHKS and CDR2 YYEKEE (reference sequence). V shed 4 bases and J 2 bases; nucleotides not matched to a gene: 4.

This clone was seen only a few times. CDR3 amino acids: CASSPIGGNQPQHF. DNA for the CDR3: TGTGCCAGCTCACCAATAGGGGGCAATCAGCCCCAGCATTTT. J is TRBJ1-5 and V is TRBV18; D perhaps matches TRBD1 (5 bases). The germline CDR1 and CDR2 sequences are KGHSH and LQKENI. Trimming left V 2 bases short and J 2 bases short, with 7 bases between. The CDR3 covers 14 residues. Variable domain in full (rest from reference TRBV18 and TRBJ1-5): NAGVMQNPRHLVRRRGQEARLRCSPMKGHSHVYWYRQLPEEGLKFMVYLQKENIIDESGMPKERFSAEFPKEGPSILRIQQVVRGDSAAYFCASSPIGGNQPQHFGDGTRLSIL.

There are a few counts of this clone. The chain employs TRBV6-1 and TRBJ2-1; 8 nucleotides agree with TRBD1. Losses at the gene ends were 5 bases for V and 2 bases for J; bases not matched to a gene: 5. This CDR3 spans 15 amino acids. Per the germline V gene, CDR1 is MNHNS and CDR2 is SASEGT. The CDR3 sequence is CASSHGTGAYNEQFF. In DNA form, the CDR3 reads TGTGCCAGCAGTCACGGGACAGGAGCCTACAATGAGCAGTTCTTC.

The chain is built from TRBV7-9 and TRBJ2-7, with TRBD1 identical over 9 bases. This CDR3 region has 16 residues. Germline assignment: CDR1 SEHNR and CDR2 FQNEAQ (reference sequence). The V segment lost 0 bases and the J segment 3 bases; nucleotides outside the gene matches: 6. The CDR3 sequence: CASSLASTGGIYEQYF. The CDR3 bases are TGTGCCAGCAGCTTAGCTTCGACAGGGGGAATCTACGAGCAGTACTTC.

The genes are TRBV28 and TRBJ2-4; TRBD2 matches 8 bases. V lost 2 bases to trimming and J lost 6 bases; unmatched junction nucleotides: 9. Germline-derived CDR1 and CDR2 are MDHEN and SYDVKM. This CDR3 has 16 amino acids. In DNA, the CDR3 is TGTGCCAGCAGTTTAGTCGGGAGGGTTGTCGGAAACATTCAGTACTTC. Translation: CASSLVGRVVGNIQYF.

The chain is built from TRBV9 and TRBJ1-2; D gene unclear. Trimming pared 0 bases from V and 2 bases from J, leaving 8 bases between. This CDR3 comprises 14 residues. Germline-derived CDR1 and CDR2 are SGDLS and YYNGEE. CDR3 nucleotide sequence: TGTGCCAGCAGCGTAGACCCAGGAAACTATGGCTACACCTTC. Translating it yields CASSVDPGNYGYTF.

The J gene is TRBJ2-5, the V gene TRBV7-2, with D uncertain. Germline CDR1 SGHTA, CDR2 FQGNSA. Trimming cost V 1 base and J 5 bases, with 11 bases left between them. This CDR3 has 14 amino acids. The CDR3 nucleotides are TGTGCCAGCAGCTTAGGTGTCCGGTCGGAGACCCAGTACTTC. Translation gives CASSLGVRSETQYF.

In nucleotides, the CDR3 is TGTGCCAGCAGCTTAGCGCCCTCGCGGGGAGGATACGAGCAGTACTTC. This codes for CASSLAPSRGGYEQYF. This chain joins TRBV7-2 and TRBJ2-7; D may be TRBD2 (6 bases). CDR1 is SGHTA, CDR2 FQGNSA, per germline. Trimming removed 0 bases at V and 4 bases at J, with 16 bases between. The CDR3 is 16 residues long.

In the case of this clone: Other DNA sequences in this sample translate to the same CDR3. This chain joins TRBV5-1 and TRBJ2-5; the match to TRBD2 covers 7 bases. V dropped 0 bases and J dropped 3; count of bases not matched to a gene: 2. CDR1 is SGHRS, CDR2 YFSETQ, per germline. CDR3 length: 14 residues. The CDR3 here is CASSLGAGEETQYF. DNA of the CDR3: TGCGCCAGCAGCTTGGGGGCGGGAGAAGAGACCCAGTACTTC.

This chain joins TRBV7-2 and TRBJ2-2; 8 nucleotides agree with TRBD2. The CDR3 is 16 amino acids. J gave up 6 bases and V 3 bases, and 9 bases lay outside the gene matches. Germline V lookup: CDR1 SGHTA, CDR2 FQGNSA. The CDR3 sequence is CASSFSSGRSAGELFF. CDR3 in DNA: TGTGCCAGCAGCTTCTCCAGCGGGAGATCCGCCGGGGAGCTGTTTTTT.

V gene TRBV7-9 combines with J gene TRBJ1-2, with D tentatively TRBD1 (6 bases). The V gene lost 5 bases and the J gene lost 4 bases, with 17 bases spanning the gap. Looked up from germline, CDR1 is SEHNR and CDR2 is FQNEAQ (reference sequence). The length of the CDR3 is 15 residues. In DNA form, the CDR3 reads TGTGCCAGCAGCGCCGCCGGGACACTTCTCTATGGCTACACCTTC. Translated, it gives CASSAAGTLLYGYTF.